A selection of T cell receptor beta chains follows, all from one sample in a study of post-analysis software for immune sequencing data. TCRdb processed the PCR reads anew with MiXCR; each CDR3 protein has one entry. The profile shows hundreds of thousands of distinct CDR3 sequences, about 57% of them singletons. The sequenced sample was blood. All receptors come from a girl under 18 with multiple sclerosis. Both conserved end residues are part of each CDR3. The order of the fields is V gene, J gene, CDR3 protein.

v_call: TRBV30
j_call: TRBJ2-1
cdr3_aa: CAWRSDGRAPWNKQFF

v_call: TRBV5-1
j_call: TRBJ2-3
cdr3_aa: CASSSPPGRAGVQDTQYF

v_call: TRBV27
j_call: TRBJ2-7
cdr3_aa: CASRKIAGRSPYEQYF

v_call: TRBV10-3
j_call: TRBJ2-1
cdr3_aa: CAISRSNSQGNEQFF

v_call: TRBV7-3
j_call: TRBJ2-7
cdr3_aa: CASSSRSTGDYEQYF

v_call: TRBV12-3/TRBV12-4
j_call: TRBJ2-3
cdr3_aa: CASRRRIADTQYF

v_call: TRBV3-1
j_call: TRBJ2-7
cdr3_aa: CASSLRGQGQGEQYF

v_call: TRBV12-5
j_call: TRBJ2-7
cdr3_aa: CASGLDSGQNYEQYF

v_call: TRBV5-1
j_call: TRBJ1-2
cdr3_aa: CASSLVEGNYGYTF

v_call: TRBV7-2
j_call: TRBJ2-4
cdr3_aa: CASSLTAVAKNIQYF

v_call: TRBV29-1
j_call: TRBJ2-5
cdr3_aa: CSVDRFRDSLQETQYF

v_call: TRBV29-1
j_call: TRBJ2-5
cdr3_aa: CSVSSGGGETQYF

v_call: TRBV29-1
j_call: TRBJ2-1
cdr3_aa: CSVEGQFF

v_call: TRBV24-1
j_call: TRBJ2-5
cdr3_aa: CATSDSRGTGETQYF

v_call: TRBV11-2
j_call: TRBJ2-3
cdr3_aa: CASSPFGVTGPSVRPSTDTQYF